The 8 T cell receptor beta chains reported below all come from one sample, sequenced in a study of blood T cell repertoires in COVID-19. Some clones are missing from TCRdb's copy, which holds only in-frame ones; the method was immunoSEQ multiplex PCR. Here the sample spans about 100,000 clones, about 77% being singletons. The sequenced sample consisted of peripheral blood. The origin of the receptors is a woman between 70 and 85 years old with acute or convalescent COVID-19.

This sequence joins TRBV30 and TRBJ1-3; 7 bases align to TRBD1. V trimming: 4 bases; J trimming: 4 bases; junction bases outside the gene matches: 10. The germline CDR1 and CDR2 sequences are GTSNPN and SVGIG (reference sequence). This CDR3 region has 15 residues. CDR3 nucleotide sequence: TGTGCCTGGACCCCGGGACAGACAGAAGGAAACACCATATATTTT. This encodes CAWTPGQTEGNTIYF.

This sequence joins TRBV30 and TRBJ1-6, with 8 bases identical to TRBD1. With V trimmed by 1 base and J by 2 bases, 7 bases remained unmatched. Germline values: CDR1 GTSNPN, CDR2 SVGIG (reference sequence). The CDR3 runs 17 residues. CDR3 bases: TGTGCCTGGAGTGCCCGACAGGGGTCAACCTATAATTCACCCCTCCACTTT. Translating gives CAWSARQGSTYNSPLHF.

The chain combines TRBV7-9 with TRBJ1-2, with TRBD1 identical over 10 bases. The trim removed 6 bases at V and 5 bases at J, leaving 3 bases unmatched. Germline CDR1 is SEHNR and CDR2 is FQNEAQ (reference sequence). CDR3 length equals 13 residues. The CDR3 DNA sequence: TGTGCCAGCAGGGGGACAGGGGATTATGGCTACACCTTC. It encodes CASRGTGDYGYTF.

In this sample, this clone is medium-sized. The CDR3 is CASSSTAGGTTEAFF. DNA of the CDR3: TGTGCCAGTAGTAGCACCGCCGGAGGGACCACTGAAGCTTTCTTT. The gene calls are TRBV19 and TRBJ1-1, with D maybe TRBD1 (5 bases). The germline V gene has CDR1 LNHDA and CDR2 SQIVND (reference sequence). V dropped 4 bases and J dropped 4 bases, with 16 bases sitting between them. There are 15 residues in the CDR3.

In the case of this clone: The junction departs from the called germline gene at one end, perhaps through a read error. The rearrangement uses TRBV4-1 and TRBJ1-4; the D gene is possibly TRBD1 (6 bases). Germline V lookup: CDR1 MGHRA, CDR2 YSYEKL. This CDR3 has 15 residues. The CDR3 DNA reads TGCGCCAGCAGTCAAGGTGACATAACAGGGGAAAAACTGTTTTTT. Translated: CASSQGDITGEKLFF.

This rearrangement joins TRBV11-3 to TRBJ2-1, with D perhaps matching TRBD2 (6 bases). CDR1 is SGHNT, CDR2 YENEEA, per germline. The CDR3 totals 14 residues. V lost 1 base to trimming and J lost 8 bases, with 12 bases between them. CDR3 nucleotide sequence: TGTGCCAGCAGCTTAGGGCGGGGAAACGATGAGCAGTTCTTC. Its protein is CASSLGRGNDEQFF. The variable domain in full, with the rest retrieved from reference TRBV11-3 and TRBJ2-1, is EAGVVQSPRYKIIEKKQPVAFWCNPISGHNTLYWYLQNLGQGPELLIRYENEEAVDDSQLPKDRFSAERLKGVDSTLKIQPAELGDSAVYLCASSLGRGNDEQFFGPGTRLTVL.

The chain carries TRBV10-3 and TRBJ1-1; D uncertain. V lost 2 bases and J lost 1, with 8 bases in between. The CDR3 runs 14 residues. CDR1 and CDR2 from the germline V gene are ENHRY and SYGVKD. The CDR3 loop reads CAISEDITNTEAFF. The CDR3 coding sequence is TGTGCCATCAGTGAGGACATCACGAACACTGAAGCTTTCTTT.

The chain joins TRBV3-1 (or the pseudogene TRBV3-2) to TRBJ1-3; D remains ambiguous. V lost 4 bases and J 1 base, leaving 11 bases between the germline ends. Germline V gives CDR1 LGHDT, CDR2 YNNKEL (reference sequence). The CDR3 is made up of 15 amino acids. CDR3 DNA sequence: TGTGCCAGCAGCCTTGGGAGGACGTCTGGAAACACCATATATTTT. It translates to CASSLGRTSGNTIYF.